A single TCR beta chain is shown here with its context. Original methodology: From reference gene primer amplification, estimates of nucleated cell counts were derived. The data were produced by immunoSEQ multiplex PCR, yet TCRdb's version contains in-frame clones alone and is incomplete. V, J and clone size derive from that table, while D and trimming were established from the DNA sequence. The sample records fewer than 55,000 clones, roughly 79% being singletons. These data belong to a study of blood T cell repertoires in COVID-19. Study-wide background: T cells, B-cell-depleted T cells, or PBMCs provided the cDNA or gDNA that served as material.

A Seattle source enrolled patients during active infection and followed them longitudinally. The CDR3 has 13 amino acids. Germline CDR1 SGHDT, CDR2 YYEEEE. Trimming shortened V by 0 bases and J by 4 bases, and 7 bases separated the two germline ends. The TCR sequence derives from a woman of 80 years or more with COVID-19, enrolled during active disease. The chain recombines TRBV5-6 with TRBJ1-1, with D maybe TRBD1 (6 bases). The sequenced sample was peripheral blood. DNA for the CDR3: TGTGCCAGCAGCTTGGACAGGGTCACTGAAGCTTTCTTT. Its protein is CASSLDRVTEAFF.